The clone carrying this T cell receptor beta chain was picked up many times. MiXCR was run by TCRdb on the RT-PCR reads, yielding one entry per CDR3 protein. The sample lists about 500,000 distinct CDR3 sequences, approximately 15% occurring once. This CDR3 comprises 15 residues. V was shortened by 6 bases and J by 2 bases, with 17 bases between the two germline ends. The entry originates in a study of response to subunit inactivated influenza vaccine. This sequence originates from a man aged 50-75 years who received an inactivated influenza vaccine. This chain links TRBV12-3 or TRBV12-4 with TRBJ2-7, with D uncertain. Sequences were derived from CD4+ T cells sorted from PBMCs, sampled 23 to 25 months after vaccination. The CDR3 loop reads CASSPRSVRTYEQYF. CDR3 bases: TGTGCCAGCAGCCCAAGGTCGGTCAGAACCTACGAGCAGTACTTC.